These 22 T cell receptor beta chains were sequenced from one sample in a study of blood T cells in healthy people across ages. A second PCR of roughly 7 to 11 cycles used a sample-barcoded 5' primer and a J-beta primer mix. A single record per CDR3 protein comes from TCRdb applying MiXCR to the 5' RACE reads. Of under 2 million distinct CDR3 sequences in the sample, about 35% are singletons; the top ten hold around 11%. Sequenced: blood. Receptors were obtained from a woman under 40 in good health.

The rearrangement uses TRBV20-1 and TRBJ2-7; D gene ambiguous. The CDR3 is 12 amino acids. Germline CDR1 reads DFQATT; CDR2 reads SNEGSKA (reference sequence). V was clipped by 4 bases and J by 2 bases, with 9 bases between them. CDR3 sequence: CSAIKAAYEQYF. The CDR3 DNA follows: TGCAGTGCTATAAAGGCAGCCTACGAGCAGTACTTC.

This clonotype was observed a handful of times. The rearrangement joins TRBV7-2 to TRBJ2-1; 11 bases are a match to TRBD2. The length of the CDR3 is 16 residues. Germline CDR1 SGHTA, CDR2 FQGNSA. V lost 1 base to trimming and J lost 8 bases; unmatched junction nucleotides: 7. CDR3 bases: TGTGCCAGCAGCTTAGATAGCGGGAGGGCCTTCGATGAGCAGTTCTTC. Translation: CASSLDSGRAFDEQFF.

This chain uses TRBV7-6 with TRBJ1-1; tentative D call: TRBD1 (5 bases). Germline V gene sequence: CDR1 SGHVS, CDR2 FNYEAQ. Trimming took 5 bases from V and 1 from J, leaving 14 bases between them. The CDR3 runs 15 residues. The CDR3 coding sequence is TGTGCCAGCAGCCCGTCACCGCAGGGGAACACTGAAGCTTTCTTT. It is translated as CASSPSPQGNTEAFF. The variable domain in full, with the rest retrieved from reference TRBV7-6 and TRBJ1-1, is GAGVSQSPRYKVTKRGQDVALRCDPISGHVSLYWYRQALGQGPEFLTYFNYEAQQDKSGLPNDRFSAERPEGSISTLTIQRTEQRDSAMYRCASSPSPQGNTEAFFGQGTRLTVV.

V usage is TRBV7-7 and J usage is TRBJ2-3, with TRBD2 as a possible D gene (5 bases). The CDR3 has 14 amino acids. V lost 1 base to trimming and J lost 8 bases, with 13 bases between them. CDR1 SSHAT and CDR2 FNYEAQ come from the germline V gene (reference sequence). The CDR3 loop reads CASSLGVGAGTQYF. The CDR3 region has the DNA TGTGCCAGCAGCTTAGGGGTGGGAGCAGGTACGCAGTATTTT.

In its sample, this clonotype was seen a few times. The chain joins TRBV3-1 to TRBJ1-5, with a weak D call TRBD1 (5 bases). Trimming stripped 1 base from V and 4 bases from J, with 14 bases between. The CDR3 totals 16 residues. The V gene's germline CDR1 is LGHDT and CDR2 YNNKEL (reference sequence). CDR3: CASSQGDSGPNQPQHF. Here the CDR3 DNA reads TGTGCCAGCAGCCAAGGGGACTCTGGACCTAATCAGCCCCAGCATTTT. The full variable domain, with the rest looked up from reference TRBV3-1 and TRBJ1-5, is DTAVSQTPKYLVTQMGNDKSIKCEQNLGHDTMYWYKQDSKKFLKIMFSYNNKELIINETVPNRFSPKSPDKAHLNLHINSLELGDSAVYFCASSQGDSGPNQPQHFGDGTRLSIL.

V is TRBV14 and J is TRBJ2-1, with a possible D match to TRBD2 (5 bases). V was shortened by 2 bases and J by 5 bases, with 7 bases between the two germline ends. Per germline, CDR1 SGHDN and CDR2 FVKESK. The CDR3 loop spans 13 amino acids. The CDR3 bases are TGTGCCAGCAGCCAAACTAGGAACAATGAGCAGTTCTTC. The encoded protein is CASSQTRNNEQFF.

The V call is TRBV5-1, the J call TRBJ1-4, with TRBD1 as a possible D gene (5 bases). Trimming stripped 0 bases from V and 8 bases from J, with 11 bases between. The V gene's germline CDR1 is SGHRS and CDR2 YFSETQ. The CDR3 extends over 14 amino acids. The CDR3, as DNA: TGCGCCAGCAGCTTGGAGCAGGGAGGGGAAAAACTGTTTTTT. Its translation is CASSLEQGGEKLFF.

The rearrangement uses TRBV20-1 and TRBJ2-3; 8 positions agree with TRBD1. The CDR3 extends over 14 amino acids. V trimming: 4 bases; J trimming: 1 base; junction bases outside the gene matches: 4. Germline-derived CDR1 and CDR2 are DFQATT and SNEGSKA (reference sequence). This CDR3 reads CSAKQDRGTDTQYF. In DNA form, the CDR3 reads TGCAGTGCTAAACAGGACAGGGGCACAGATACGCAGTATTTT.

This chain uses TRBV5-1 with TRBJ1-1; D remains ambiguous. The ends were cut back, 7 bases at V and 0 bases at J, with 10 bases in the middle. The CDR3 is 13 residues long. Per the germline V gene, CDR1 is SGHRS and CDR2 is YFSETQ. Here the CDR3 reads CASFGPMNTEAFF. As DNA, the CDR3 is TGCGCCAGCTTCGGACCCATGAACACTGAAGCTTTCTTT.

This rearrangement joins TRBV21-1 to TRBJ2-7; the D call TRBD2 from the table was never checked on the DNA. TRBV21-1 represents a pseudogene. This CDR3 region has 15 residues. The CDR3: CASSKGQALNYEQYF. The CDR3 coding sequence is TGTGCCAGCAGCAAAGGGCAGGCCCTCAACTACGAGCAGTACTTC.

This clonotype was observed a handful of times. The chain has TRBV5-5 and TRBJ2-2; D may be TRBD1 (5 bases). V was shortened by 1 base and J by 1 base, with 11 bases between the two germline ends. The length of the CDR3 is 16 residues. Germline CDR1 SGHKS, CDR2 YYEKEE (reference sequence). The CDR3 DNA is TGTGCCAGCAGCTTGTTCGGACACCAGAACACCGGGGAGCTGTTTTTT. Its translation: CASSLFGHQNTGELFF.

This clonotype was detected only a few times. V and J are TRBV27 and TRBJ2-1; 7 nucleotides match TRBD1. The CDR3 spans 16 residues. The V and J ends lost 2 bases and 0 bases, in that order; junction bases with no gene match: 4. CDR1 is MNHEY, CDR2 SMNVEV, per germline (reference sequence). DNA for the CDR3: TGTGCCAGCAGTTTAGAACAGGGGTCCTCCTACAATGAGCAGTTCTTC. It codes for CASSLEQGSSYNEQFF.

DNA for the CDR3: TGTGCCAGCAGTGAAGGACTAGCGGGAGGCTCCTACAATGAGCAGTTCTTC. Its translation: CASSEGLAGGSYNEQFF. The rearrangement links TRBV6-1 to TRBJ2-1; 13 bases agree with TRBD2. CDR1 and CDR2 (germline): MNHNS, SASEGT. V trimming: 1 base; J trimming: 0 bases; junction bases outside the gene matches: 0. This CDR3 is built from 17 residues.

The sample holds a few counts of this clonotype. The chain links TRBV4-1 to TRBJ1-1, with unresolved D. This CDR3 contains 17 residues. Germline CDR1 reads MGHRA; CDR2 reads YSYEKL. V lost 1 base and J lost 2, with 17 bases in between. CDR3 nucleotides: TGCGCCAGCAGCCAAGTCCCTATGCAGGTCCTTAACACTGAAGCTTTCTTT. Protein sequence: CASSQVPMQVLNTEAFF.

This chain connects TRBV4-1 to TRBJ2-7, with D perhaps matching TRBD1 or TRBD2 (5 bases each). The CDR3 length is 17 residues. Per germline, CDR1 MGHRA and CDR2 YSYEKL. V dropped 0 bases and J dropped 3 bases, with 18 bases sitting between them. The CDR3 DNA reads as TGCGCCAGCAGCCAAGAGAGGGGTTCCCGGGGAAGCTACGAGCAGTACTTC. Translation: CASSQERGSRGSYEQYF.

The CDR3 loop is CASSPDRTFRDEQYF. The CDR3 bases are TGTGCCAGCAGCCCTGACCGGACATTTCGGGACGAGCAGTACTTC. The chain couples TRBV9 to TRBJ2-7; D perhaps matches TRBD1 (5 bases). The V gene lost 4 bases and the J gene lost 5 bases, with 19 bases spanning the gap. The CDR3 sequence is 15 residues long. The germline V gene has CDR1 SGDLS and CDR2 YYNGEE.

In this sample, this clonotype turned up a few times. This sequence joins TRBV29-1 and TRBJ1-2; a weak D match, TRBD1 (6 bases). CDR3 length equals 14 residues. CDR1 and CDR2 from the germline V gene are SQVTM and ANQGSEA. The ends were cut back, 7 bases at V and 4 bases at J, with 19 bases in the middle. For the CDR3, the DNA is TGCAGCGGGCTTTCTACAGGGTCGGCCTATGGCTACACCTTC. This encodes CSGLSTGSAYGYTF.

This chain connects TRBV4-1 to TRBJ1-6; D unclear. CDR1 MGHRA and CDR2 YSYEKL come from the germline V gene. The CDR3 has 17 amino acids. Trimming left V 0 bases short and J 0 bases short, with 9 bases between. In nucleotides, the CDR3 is TGCGCCAGCAGCCAAGAGGTACAGAGCTCCTATAATTCACCCCTCCACTTT. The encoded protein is CASSQEVQSSYNSPLHF.

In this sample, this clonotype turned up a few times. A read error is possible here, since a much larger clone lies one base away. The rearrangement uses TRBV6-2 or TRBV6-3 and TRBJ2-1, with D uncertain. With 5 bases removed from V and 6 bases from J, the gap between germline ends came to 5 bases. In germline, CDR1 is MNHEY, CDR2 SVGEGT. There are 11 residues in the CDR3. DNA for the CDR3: TGTGCCAGCAGTGACTGCAATGAGCAGTTCTTC. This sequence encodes CASSDCNEQFF.

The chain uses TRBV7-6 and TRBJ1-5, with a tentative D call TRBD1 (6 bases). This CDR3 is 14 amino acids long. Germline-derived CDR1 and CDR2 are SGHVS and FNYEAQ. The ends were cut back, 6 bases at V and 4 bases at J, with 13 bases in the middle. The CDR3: CASSPSGVNQPQHF. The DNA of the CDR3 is TGTGCCAGCAGTCCCTCAGGGGTTAATCAGCCCCAGCATTTT.

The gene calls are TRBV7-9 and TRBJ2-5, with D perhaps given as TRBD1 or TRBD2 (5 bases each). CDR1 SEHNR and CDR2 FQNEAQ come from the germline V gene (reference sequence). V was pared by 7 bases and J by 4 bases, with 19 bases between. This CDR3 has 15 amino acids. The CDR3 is CASNLPGASGETQYF. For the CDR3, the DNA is TGTGCCAGCAACCTCCCCGGGGCCTCGGGAGAGACCCAGTACTTC.

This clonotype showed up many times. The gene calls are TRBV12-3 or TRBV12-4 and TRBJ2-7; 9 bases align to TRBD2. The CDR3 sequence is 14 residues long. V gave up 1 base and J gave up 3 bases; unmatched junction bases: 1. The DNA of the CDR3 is TGTGCCAGCAGTTTAGAGACTAGCGGCTACGAGCAGTACTTC. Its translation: CASSLETSGYEQYF.